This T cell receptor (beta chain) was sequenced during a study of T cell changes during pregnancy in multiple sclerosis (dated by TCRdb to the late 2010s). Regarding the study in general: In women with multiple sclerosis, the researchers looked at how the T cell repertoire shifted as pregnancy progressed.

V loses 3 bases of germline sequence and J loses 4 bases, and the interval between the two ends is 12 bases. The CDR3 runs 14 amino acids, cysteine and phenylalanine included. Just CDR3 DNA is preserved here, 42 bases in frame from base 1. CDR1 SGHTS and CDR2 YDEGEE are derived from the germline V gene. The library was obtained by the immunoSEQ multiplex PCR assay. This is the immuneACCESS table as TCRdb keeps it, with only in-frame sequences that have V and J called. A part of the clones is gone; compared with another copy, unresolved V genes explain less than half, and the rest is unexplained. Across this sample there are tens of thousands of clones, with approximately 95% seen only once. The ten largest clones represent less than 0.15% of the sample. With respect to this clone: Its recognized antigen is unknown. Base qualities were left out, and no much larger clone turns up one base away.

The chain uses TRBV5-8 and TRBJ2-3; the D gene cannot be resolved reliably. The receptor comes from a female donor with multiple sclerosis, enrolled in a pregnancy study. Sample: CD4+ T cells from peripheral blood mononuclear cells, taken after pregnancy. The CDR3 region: CASSSEVLSDTQYF. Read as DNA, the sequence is TGTGCCAGCAGCTCTGAGGTACTCTCAGATACGCAGTATTTT.